The 11 T cell receptor beta chains below all came from one sample that was sequenced in a study of molecular identifiers for immune sequencing clone quantification. TCRdb called the PCR reads again in MiXCR, with one record for every CDR3 protein. The sample has a few hundred thousand distinct CDR3 sequences, roughly 25% seen once; the top ten hold 0.7% to 0.9%. The specimen sequenced was naive CD8+ T cells from blood, with Jurkat cell RNA spiked in. Subset denoted: FACS-sorted CD8+CD4-CCR7+CD45RA+ naive T cells. The source is a human donor in good health. Some libraries in this study had Jurkat cell RNA spiked in.

This clonotype was observed a few times. The chain joins TRBV6-5 to TRBJ2-5; D call uncertain. V was pared by 8 bases and J by 5 bases, with 24 bases between. CDR3 length: 16 amino acids. The germline V gene encodes CDR1 MNHEY and CDR2 SVGAGI. CDR3 sequence (DNA): TGTGCCAGCCAGGCGTCTCGTGTGGGTCCCGTCGAGACCCAGTACTTC. It encodes CASQASRVGPVETQYF.

In this sample, this clonotype turned up many times. The chain combines TRBV7-4 with TRBJ1-5; D is unclear. V lost 0 bases and J lost 4, with 4 bases in between. This CDR3 has 13 amino acids. Germline V lookup: CDR1 SGHVT, CDR2 SQSDAQ. CDR3 sequence reads: CASSLAQNQPQHF. Here the CDR3 DNA reads TGTGCCAGCAGCTTAGCCCAAAATCAGCCCCAGCATTTT.

This clonotype was seen more than once but under ten times. J is TRBJ2-3 and V is TRBV9; tentatively, D is TRBD1 or TRBD2 (5 bases each). Trimming removed 4 bases from V and 6 bases from J, with 12 bases in between. The CDR3 is made up of 13 amino acids. Germline CDR1 is SGDLS and CDR2 is YYNGEE. CDR3 bases: TGTGCCAGCAGCATGGGGGATACGGATACGCAGTATTTT. Translated: CASSMGDTDTQYF.

The genes are TRBV20-1 and TRBJ2-7; D possibly corresponds to TRBD2 (5 bases). The germline gives CDR1 DFQATT, CDR2 SNEGSKA (reference sequence). The CDR3 spans 14 residues. The germline V and J ends were trimmed by 5 bases and 1 base, with 15 bases remaining between them. CDR3 nucleotide sequence: TGCAGTGCTCTATCCCTCGGGATATCCTACGAGCAGTACTTC. It codes for CSALSLGISYEQYF.

This clonotype was counted ten times or more. The V call is TRBV4-1, the J call TRBJ2-7; possible D gene TRBD1, 6 bases. Per the germline V gene, CDR1 is MGHRA and CDR2 is YSYEKL. V was clipped by 0 bases and J by 3 bases, with 9 bases between them. The CDR3 is 14 amino acids. The CDR3: CASSQDSGVYEQYF. CDR3 nucleotide sequence: TGCGCCAGCAGCCAAGATTCAGGGGTCTACGAGCAGTACTTC.

Regarding this clonotype: This sequence may be a read error, since a much larger clone differs from it by one base. V usage is TRBV7-9 and J usage is TRBJ2-3, with D unresolved. CDR1 and CDR2 (germline): SEHNR, FQNEAQ (reference sequence). The V end lost 1 base, the J end lost 4 bases, and 9 bases lay between the germline ends. CDR3 length: 14 residues. Here the CDR3 reads CASSLEASADTQYF. CDR3 sequence (DNA): TGTGCCAGCAGCTTAGAAGCGTCGGCAGATACGCAGTATTTT.

This clonotype turned up a few times. The CDR3 region is CASSLGLGMNTEAFF. As DNA, the CDR3 is TGTGCCAGTAGTTTGGGACTGGGCATGAACACTGAAGCTTTCTTT. This chain uses TRBV19 with TRBJ1-1, with TRBD1 as a possible D gene (5 bases). The CDR3 is 15 residues long. Germline V gene sequence: CDR1 LNHDA, CDR2 SQIVND (reference sequence). Deletions cut 5 bases from V and 0 bases from J, with 13 bases between.

V gene TRBV28 combines with J gene TRBJ2-7; 8 bases are shared with TRBD2. This CDR3 region has 14 residues. Germline V gene data show CDR1 as MDHEN and CDR2 as SYDVKM. Losses at the gene ends were 5 bases for V and 3 bases for J; bases not matched to a gene: 6. The CDR3 DNA reads TGTGCCAGCAGTCAGCGGGAGAAACGCTACGAGCAGTACTTC. Its translation: CASSQREKRYEQYF.

This clonotype was seen a few times. The chain employs TRBV6-1 and TRBJ1-5; no reliable D call. The CDR3 spans 16 residues. The germline V gene has CDR1 MNHNS and CDR2 SASEGT. V was clipped by 1 base and J by 0 bases, with 10 bases between them. CDR3 in DNA: TGTGCCAGCAGTGAAGAACAGCCTTATAGCAATCAGCCCCAGCATTTT. It translates to CASSEEQPYSNQPQHF.

This clonotype was detected many times. The chain couples TRBV6-5 to TRBJ2-1, with 7 bases matching TRBD1. The ends lost 6 bases at V and 5 bases at J; junction bases unmatched: 7. The CDR3 extends over 14 amino acids. Germline values: CDR1 MNHEY, CDR2 SVGAGI. As DNA, the CDR3 is TGTGCCAGCAGAACCTTCACAGGGGACAATGAGCAGTTCTTC. It specifies CASRTFTGDNEQFF.

This rearrangement joins TRBV5-6 to TRBJ2-1; possibly TRBD2 for D (6 bases). The germline V gene has CDR1 SGHDT and CDR2 YYEEEE. The CDR3 covers 16 residues. V lost 0 bases and J lost 3, with 13 bases in between. The CDR3 coding sequence is TGTGCCAGCAGCTTGGGGGGGGTCAACGTCTACAATGAGCAGTTCTTC. Translated: CASSLGGVNVYNEQFF.